This T cell receptor beta chain was captured by sequencing in a study of CD8+ T cells in alopecia areata. Study results and limitations: Patients shared TCRs less clearly than mice did, possibly for HLA-related reasons.

Comment on this clone: The antigen remains undetermined.

For a handful of patients, CD4+ cells were sorted into CD25+CD127- cells. Obtained from alopecia areata patients were lesional scalp punch biopsies along with peripheral blood. The CDR3 runs 16 residues. V was pared by 6 bases and J by 0 bases, with 15 bases between. Germline CDR1 MDHEN, CDR2 SYDVKM. It was cDNA, reverse transcribed from extracted RNA, that served as the sequencing template. Clones were sequenced by immunoSEQ multiplex PCR, and TCRdb holds only the in-frame ones, with some missing. Of about 37,000 clones listed, roughly 53% were seen once; the top ten hold roughly 1.8%. Sequences were obtained from CD4+ Tregs sorted from blood. The chain has TRBV28 and TRBJ2-4; TRBD1 is a possible D gene (6 bases). This TCR came from a human donor with alopecia areata. The CDR3 coding sequence is TGTGCCAGCAGCCCGCCCCCAGGGGTAGCCAAAAACATTCAGTACTTC. It is translated as CASSPPPGVAKNIQYF.